One and the same sample provided the 17 T cell receptor beta chains below, sequenced in a study of blood T cell repertoires in COVID-19. The assay was immunoSEQ multiplex PCR, and TCRdb's table has in-frame clones only and misses some. In the table there are roughly 410,000 clones, 89% of which are singletons. Input material: peripheral blood. These receptors originate from a woman aged 40 to 50 with COVID-19, enrolled during active disease.

The CDR3 coding sequence is TGCGCCAGCAGCCTAGACGGCTACTATGGCTACACCTTC. This gives the protein CASSLDGYYGYTF. The V call is TRBV5-1, the J call TRBJ1-2; no firm D call. V dropped 4 bases and J dropped 3 bases, with 10 bases sitting between them. The germline gives CDR1 SGHRS, CDR2 YFSETQ. The CDR3 spans 13 residues.

The rearrangement links TRBV7-2 to TRBJ2-2; 7 bases align to TRBD1. Germline CDR1 SGHTA, CDR2 FQGNSA. J was trimmed by 5 bases and V by 5 bases; bases with no gene match: 8. The CDR3 spans 15 residues. The CDR3 DNA is TGTGCCAGCAGCCCAGGGGGTAGAAGGACCGGGGAGCTGTTTTTT. Translating it yields CASSPGGRRTGELFF.

This clone was detected only once. This chain joins TRBV7-8 and TRBJ2-3; 9 positions agree with TRBD2. CDR1 is SGHVS, CDR2 FQNEAQ, per germline. The CDR3 loop spans 18 amino acids. V trimming: 5 bases; J trimming: 6 bases; junction bases outside the gene matches: 18. In nucleotides, the CDR3 is TGTGCCAGCAGCCTTCGCGGGGGGGCTCTCTTAAAAATGGATACGCAGTATTTT. It codes for CASSLRGGALLKMDTQYF. Using reference TRBV7-8 and TRBJ2-3 for the parts outside the CDR3, the full variable domain is GAGVSQSPRYKVAKRGQDVALRCDPISGHVSLFWYQQALGQGPEFLTYFQNEAQLDKSGLPSDRFFAERPEGSVSTLKIQRTQQEDSAVYLCASSLRGGALLKMDTQYFGPGTRLTVL.

The chain has TRBV4-2 and TRBJ2-1, with 8 bases matching TRBD2. Unmatched junction bases numbered 6, after V lost 1 base and J lost 4 bases. The CDR3 loop spans 16 amino acids. Germline V gives CDR1 LGHNA, CDR2 YNFKEQ. DNA for the CDR3: TGTGCCAGCAGCCAAGGAGTGGCTAGCGGGTACAATGAGCAGTTCTTC. This encodes CASSQGVASGYNEQFF.

The rearrangement joins TRBV7-2 to TRBJ1-5; D is perhaps TRBD1 (5 bases). The germline V gene encodes CDR1 SGHTA and CDR2 FQGNSA. Trimming took off 4 bases at V and 2 bases at J, with 12 bases between the two ends. The CDR3 runs 15 residues. The CDR3 DNA is TGTGCCAGCAGCTATGGGGGGGTGGGCAATCAGCCCCAGCATTTT. Its protein product is CASSYGGVGNQPQHF.

The chain carries TRBV18 and TRBJ1-2, with 8 bases aligning to TRBD1. The CDR3 is 15 amino acids. The germline gives CDR1 KGHSH, CDR2 LQKENI. After removal of 1 base from V and 4 bases from J, the junction contained 5 bases not matched to a gene. The CDR3 loop is CASSPRGQGIYGYTF. The DNA for the CDR3 is TGTGCCAGCTCACCACGAGGACAGGGAATCTATGGCTACACCTTC.

The count of this clone is one. The chain carries TRBV18 and TRBJ1-1; D not resolved. V shed 3 bases and J shed 2 bases, with 13 bases lying between them. CDR3 size: 15 residues. Germline values: CDR1 KGHSH, CDR2 LQKENI. As DNA, the CDR3 is TGTGCCAGCTCACCCCGCCGCGGGGAAAACACTGAAGCTTTCTTT. Translating it yields CASSPRRGENTEAFF.

V and J are TRBV5-8 and TRBJ1-4; a weak D match, TRBD1 (6 bases). With 3 bases removed from V and 6 bases from J, the gap between germline ends came to 15 bases. The CDR3 sequence is 15 residues long. CDR1 and CDR2 from the germline V gene are SGHTS and YDEGEE. The CDR3 here is CASSWGQGLDEKLFF. Written as DNA, the CDR3 is TGTGCCAGCAGCTGGGGGCAGGGTTTGGATGAAAAACTGTTTTTT.

V is TRBV2 and J is TRBJ1-4, with 8 bases lining up with TRBD1. Germline V gives CDR1 SNHLY, CDR2 FYNNEI. The CDR3 length is 12 residues. V lost 6 bases, J lost 8 bases, and 2 bases stayed unmatched. Here the CDR3 DNA reads TGTGCCAGCAGAACAGGGGGGGAAAAACTGTTTTTT. It encodes CASRTGGEKLFF.

V usage is TRBV7-2 and J usage is TRBJ1-2; TRBD1 agrees at 8 bases. This CDR3 region has 17 residues. V dropped 0 bases and J dropped 5; count of bases not matched to a gene: 11. Per the germline V gene, CDR1 is SGHTA and CDR2 is FQGNSA. CDR3 region: CASSLATFRQGTYGYTF. CDR3 DNA sequence: TGTGCCAGCAGCTTAGCGACGTTTAGACAGGGGACTTATGGCTACACCTTC.

J is TRBJ2-3 and V is TRBV6-4, with 12 bases fitting TRBD2. This CDR3 has 16 amino acids. CDR1 and CDR2 (germline): MRHNA, SNTAGT. V was clipped by 2 bases and J by 6 bases; unmatched bases: 6. The CDR3: CASSDRASGGADTQYF. The DNA for the CDR3 is TGTGCCAGCAGTGACCGGGCTAGCGGGGGGGCGGATACGCAGTATTTT.

The rearrangement joins TRBV7-2 to TRBJ2-7, with 9 bases lining up with TRBD2. This CDR3 is built from 16 residues. Trimming removed 5 bases from V and 0 bases from J; junction bases left unmatched: 8. Germline-derived CDR1 and CDR2 are SGHTA and FQGNSA. The CDR3 sequence: CASSLTSGGLSYEQYF. The CDR3 DNA reads as TGTGCCAGCAGCCTGACCAGCGGGGGGCTCTCCTACGAGCAGTACTTC.

About this clone: This specimen includes other DNA sequences encoding the same CDR3. The chain recombines TRBV5-1 with TRBJ1-3; no reliable D call. The CDR3 totals 14 residues. The germline V gene has CDR1 SGHRS and CDR2 YFSETQ. Trimming removed 1 base at V and 3 bases at J, with 8 bases between. The CDR3 nucleotides read TGCGCCAGCAGCTTGCGGGGAAGTGGAAACACCATATATTTT. Translated: CASSLRGSGNTIYF.

J is TRBJ1-1 and V is TRBV15; 7 nucleotides match TRBD1. Germline V CDR1 and CDR2: LNHNV, YYDKDF (reference sequence). V gave up 3 bases and J gave up 11 bases; unmatched junction bases: 12. The CDR3 contains 14 residues. CDR3 loop: CATSRDRTGVGAFF. The CDR3 region has the DNA TGTGCCACCAGCAGGGACCGGACAGGCGTGGGGGCTTTCTTT.

The chain carries TRBV5-1 and TRBJ2-7; 7 bases are a match to TRBD2. CDR3 length: 14 residues. In germline, CDR1 is SGHRS, CDR2 YFSETQ. V lost 4 bases, J lost 7 bases, and 11 bases stayed unmatched. As DNA, the CDR3 is TGCGCCAGCAGCCCGGGTGCGGGAGAGGGTGAGCAGTACTTC. It is translated as CASSPGAGEGEQYF.

The CDR3 bases are TGTGCCAGCAGCCTACCAGCGGGAGGGCCAGCAGATACGCAGTATTTT. Translated, it gives CASSLPAGGPADTQYF. This chain joins TRBV7-8 and TRBJ2-3; 10 bases fit TRBD2. CDR1 and CDR2 (germline): SGHVS, FQNEAQ. Trimming took 5 bases from V and 4 from J; bases not matched to a gene: 9. The CDR3 sequence is 16 residues long.

The chain joins TRBV5-6 to TRBJ2-3; D is possibly TRBD1 (5 bases). The V end lost 4 bases, the J end lost 2 bases, and 14 bases lay between the germline ends. The CDR3 runs 15 residues. Looked up from germline, CDR1 is SGHDT and CDR2 is YYEEEE. CDR3 protein: CASSLPGRVTDTQYF. In DNA form, the CDR3 reads TGTGCCAGCAGCCTTCCGGGCAGGGTCACAGATACGCAGTATTTT.